This TCR beta chain derives from a study of shared clonotypes between healthy human individuals. Naive CD8 cells comprised CD45RO-negative, CCR7-positively selected cells, excluding terminally differentiated effector memory CD45RA+ cells. Germline loops: CDR1 SGHDN, CDR2 FVKESK. V dropped 5 bases and J dropped 4 bases, with 9 bases sitting between them. This CDR3 has 12 residues. Produced via immunoSEQ multiplex PCR; TCRdb's table is partial and in-frame only. The table records 650,000 to 800,000 clones, under 95% of them present only once. The sequence was collected from a young man in good health. The chain combines TRBV14 with TRBJ2-7; no firm D call. What was sequenced was naive CD8+ T cells sorted from blood. The CDR3 nucleotides are TGTGCCAGCAGCGCCTCCGGGTACGAGCAGTACTTC. It yields the protein CASSASGYEQYF.